Listed below are T cell receptor beta chains from one sample, sequenced in a study of cytomegalovirus exposure and HLA in healthy donors. Measured with immunoSEQ multiplex PCR; TCRdb has only the in-frame clones, and not every one. This repertoire includes around 60,000 clones. The specimen sequenced was PBMCs. These receptors were collected from a man aged 25-40 years in good health and CMV-seropositive. Each CDR3 is given without its conserved first and last residue. Fields, in order: V gene, CDR3 protein.

TRBV6-1 | AIRDRGGEQF
TRBV2 | ASSLQGAGEAF
TRBV30 | AWSHRGKQPQH
TRBV18 | ASSPPGTGGHEQY
TRBV5-3 | ARSETGNSYEQY
TRBV30 | AWIQGKETQY
TRBV2 | ASNPDRGNEQF
TRBV7-2 | ASSLLLGHNEQF
TRBV5-6 | ASSFGGTANTEAF
TRBV15 | ATSREQGRQPQH
TRBV6-1 | ASSETPQTNYGYT
TRBV15 | ATSRAPLSPLH
TRBV7-9 | ASSHGTSGIHEQF
TRBV30 | ACDGGNYGYT
TRBV6-4 | ASIRPDIRLYNEQF
TRBV5-4 | ASSLPREGDGEQF
TRBV4-1 | ASSPVGGTAQPQH
TRBV4-1 | ASSLTGTGVDYEQY
TRBV5-1 | ASRPRDIDGYT
TRBV5-5 | ASSLRQKNTEAF
TRBV4-2 | ASSQTAGGPDKQY
TRBV18 | ASSPTSGYTDTQY
TRBV30 | AWSGEGGTNEKLF
TRBV9 | ASSVAPGLAEYNEQF
TRBV7-8 | ASSPSTGLAYADTQY
TRBV5-6 | ASSLEARSAYEQS
TRBV19 | ASSMGTGDEKLF
TRBV19 | ASSIVELADHNEQF
TRBV18 | ASSRTDTEAF
TRBV19 | ASRRAAGGYNEQF
TRBV6-1 | ASRSGDQPQH
TRBV5-4 | ASSSGSGGRRETQY
TRBV7-9 | ASSLARGIAEAF
TRBV19 | ASNTGTGGRETQY
TRBV6-4 | ASSDGTGSADTQY
TRBV29-1 | SVMGQGYANEQF
TRBV11-2 | ASSKSGALKNIQY
TRBV19 | ASSIWETDYGYT
TRBV18 | ASSPPSSGTAGGLF
TRBV27 | ASKGYSHAYEQY
TRBV12-5 | ASGSPGTLQYDNEQF
TRBV15 | ATSARLGGSDTQY
TRBV10-3 | AISDSDRGRSPLH